A selection of T cell receptor beta chains follows, all from one sample in a study of cytomegalovirus exposure and HLA in healthy donors. Method: immunoSEQ multiplex PCR; TCRdb's copy keeps in-frame clones and lacks some. Here the sample spans tens of thousands of clones, about four fifths being singletons. The sample taken for sequencing was PBMCs. These receptors originate from a male donor in good health and CMV-seropositive. Each CDR3 is given with its conserved first and last residue. D genes are given only for firm matches. The size entry is marked missing in some rows and otherwise reads once, few, many or a size class.

D gene	V gene	clone size	J gene	CDR3 protein	CDR3 DNA
TRBD2	TRBV5-4	.	TRBJ2-7	CASSLFPSGSYEQYF	TGTGCCAGCAGCTTGTTTCCTAGCGGGAGCTACGAGCAGTACTTC
TRBD2	TRBV27	.	TRBJ2-7	CANPALAGVCEQYF	TGTGCCAACCCTGCACTAGCGGGAGTGTGCGAGCAGTACTTC
TRBD1	TRBV28	once	TRBJ2-2	CASSLLPGQGFAGELFF	TGTGCCAGCAGTTTACTTCCTGGACAGGGGTTCGCCGGGGAGCTGTTTTTT
TRBD1	TRBV6-5	once	TRBJ2-7	CASSWGTGQTYEQYF	TGTGCCAGCAGTTGGGGGACAGGGCAAACCTACGAGCAGTACTTC
TRBD1	TRBV28	.	TRBJ2-5	CASSLVETGRRETQYF	TGTGCCAGCAGTTTAGTGGAGACAGGGAGACGAGAGACCCAGTACTTC
TRBD1	TRBV28	.	TRBJ1-1	CASSTGVHTEAFF	TGTGCCAGCAGTACAGGGGTGCACACTGAAGCTTTCTTT
TRBD2	TRBV5-1	.	TRBJ2-1	CASSLVGTELSGRAYNEQFF	TGCGCCAGCAGCTTGGTTGGGACAGAATTAAGCGGGAGGGCCTACAATGAGCAGTTCTTC
.	TRBV27	.	TRBJ1-2	CASSSLPGVANYGYTF	TGTGCCAGCAGTTCTCTCCCGGGGGTGGCTAACTATGGCTACACCTTC
.	TRBV2	once	TRBJ2-1	CASSDLRSGGGEEQFF	TGTGCCAGCAGTGACCTTCGTAGCGGAGGGGGGGAAGAGCAGTTCTTC
.	TRBV6-5	.	TRBJ2-7	CASSYLSEQYF	TGTGCCAGCAGTTACTTGAGCGAGCAGTACTTC
TRBD1	TRBV5-5	few	TRBJ2-7	CASRATGFEQYF	TGTGCCAGCAGAGCGACAGGGTTCGAGCAGTACTTC
.	TRBV7-2	.	TRBJ2-3	CASSLADWTSTDTQYF	TGTGCCAGCAGCTTAGCGGATTGGACTAGCACAGATACGCAGTATTTT
.	TRBV6-5	.	TRBJ1-1	CASSYGRNTEAFF	TGTGCCAGCAGTTACGGCAGGAACACTGAAGCTTTCTTT
TRBD1	TRBV11-2	.	TRBJ1-1	CASSYDRGSTEAFF	TGTGCCAGCAGCTACGACAGGGGTTCTACTGAAGCTTTCTTT
TRBD2	TRBV7-2	.	TRBJ2-7	CASGLAGYEQYF	TGTGCCTCGGGACTAGCGGGGTACGAGCAGTACTTC
TRBD2	TRBV10-3	.	TRBJ2-2	CAISGGTSGSTGELFF	TGTGCCATCAGTGGGGGGACTAGCGGGAGCACCGGGGAGCTGTTTTTT
.	TRBV6-1	.	TRBJ1-6	CASRTTGNSPLHF	TGTGCCAGCAGGACAACAGGGAATTCACCCCTCCACTTT
.	TRBV27	few	TRBJ2-1	CASSFKEERIEQFF	TGTGCCAGCAGTTTCAAGGAGGAACGTATAGAGCAGTTCTTC
.	TRBV9	.	TRBJ1-3	CASSGRSGGQRDTIYF	TGTGCCAGCAGCGGGCGGTCGGGGGGGCAAAGGGACACCATATATTTT
.	TRBV2	.	TRBJ2-7	CATTTVRVSYEQYF	TGTGCCACCACGACAGTAAGGGTCTCCTACGAGCAGTACTTC
TRBD2	TRBV5-5	.	TRBJ2-7	CASSTTSGLYYEQYF	TGTGCCAGCAGCACGACTAGCGGGCTCTACTACGAGCAGTACTTC
.	TRBV27	.	TRBJ1-2	CASSLHPVGGVPGYTF	TGTGCCAGCAGTTTACACCCCGTCGGGGGGGTTCCCGGCTACACCTTC
.	TRBV4-1	few	TRBJ2-7	CASSQDSYEQYF	TGCGCCAGCAGCCAAGATAGCTACGAGCAGTACTTC
TRBD1	TRBV7-6	.	TRBJ1-5	CASSLEAGGGNQPQHF	TGTGCCAGCAGCTTAGAAGCAGGGGGTGGCAATCAGCCCCAGCATTTT
TRBD2	TRBV18	.	TRBJ2-3	CASSPTSGERQYF	TGTGCCAGCTCCCCAACTAGCGGGGAGCGGCAGTATTTT
TRBD1	TRBV7-8	.	TRBJ2-4	CASPEDRADIQYF	TGTGCCAGTCCAGAGGACAGGGCAGACATTCAGTACTTC
.	TRBV7-8	.	TRBJ2-7	CASSLGGDGLSYEQYF	TGTGCCAGCAGCTTAGGCGGGGACGGCCTCTCCTACGAGCAGTACTTC
.	TRBV11-3	once	TRBJ2-1	CASSYRVGYNEQFF	TGTGCCAGCAGCTACAGGGTTGGGTACAATGAGCAGTTCTTC
.	TRBV12-5	once	TRBJ2-7	CASGFATRTLNHYEQYF	TGTGCTAGTGGTTTCGCGACCCGGACACTCAATCACTACGAGCAGTACTTC
.	TRBV2	.	TRBJ2-5	CASSRKSVYSGVNGTQYF	TGTGCCAGCAGCCGAAAAAGCGTGTACTCCGGGGTAAATGGGACCCAGTACTTC
.	TRBV29-1	once	TRBJ2-1	CSVGSVLFNEQFF	TGCAGCGTTGGGTCCGTCCTATTCAATGAGCAGTTCTTC
.	TRBV18	.	TRBJ2-7	CASSPSQGAQYF	TGTGCCAGCTCACCAAGTCAGGGCGCGCAGTACTTC
TRBD1	TRBV19	.	TRBJ2-7	CASGLGQGWAYEQYF	TGTGCCAGCGGCCTAGGACAGGGCTGGGCCTACGAGCAGTACTTC
.	TRBV29-1	once	TRBJ2-6	CSVETTGSGANVLTF	TGCAGCGTTGAAACCACAGGGTCAGGGGCCAACGTCCTGACTTTC
TRBD2	TRBV6-1	.	TRBJ2-5	CASRIGLAEETQYF	TGTGCCAGCAGGATAGGACTAGCGGAAGAGACCCAGTACTTC
.	TRBV5-4	.	TRBJ2-3	CASSPTSPAADTQYF	TGTGCCAGCAGCCCGACTAGTCCCGCGGCAGATACGCAGTATTTT
TRBD1	TRBV6-6	.	TRBJ2-7	CASSDAGTGGLSEQYF	TGTGCCAGCAGCGACGCCGGGACAGGGGGCTTGAGTGAGCAGTACTTC
TRBD1	TRBV30	.	TRBJ1-5	CAWSVGDRDLASNQPQHF	TGTGCCTGGAGTGTGGGGGACAGGGATCTTGCAAGCAATCAGCCCCAGCATTTT
.	TRBV29-1	few	TRBJ1-4	CSVDGQGGGKLFF	TGCAGCGTTGACGGTCAGGGCGGTGGTAAGCTGTTTTTT
.	TRBV7-9	.	TRBJ1-1	CAGGAANTEAFF	TGTGCCGGAGGGGCGGCGAACACTGAAGCTTTCTTT
TRBD1	TRBV15	.	TRBJ1-5	CATRTGESSQPQHF	TGTGCCACCAGGACAGGGGAATCTTCTCAGCCCCAGCATTTT
.	TRBV30	.	TRBJ1-6	CACTRGSYNSPLHF	TGTGCCTGTACCAGAGGCTCCTATAATTCACCCCTCCACTTT
.	TRBV7-9	.	TRBJ2-7	CASTNIGLSYEQYF	TGTGCCAGCACCAACATTGGCCTCTCCTACGAGCAGTACTTC
TRBD1	TRBV5-6	.	TRBJ2-7	CASSYRGTYEQYF	TGTGCCAGCAGCTACAGGGGCACCTACGAGCAGTACTTC
.	TRBV7-9	.	TRBJ2-5	CASSAVGAYQETQYF	TGTGCCAGCAGCGCTGTAGGGGCCTACCAAGAGACCCAGTACTTC
.	TRBV5-3	.	TRBJ1-5	CARSLDRGNQPQHF	TGTGCCAGAAGCTTGGACAGGGGCAATCAGCCCCAGCATTTT
TRBD2	TRBV5-1	.	TRBJ2-1	CASSLIVGQIRDYPFHEQFF	TGCGCCAGCAGCTTAATAGTTGGGCAGATCAGGGACTACCCTTTCCATGAGCAGTTCTTC
TRBD1	TRBV18	few	TRBJ1-2	CASSPDRDYGYTF	TGTGCCAGCTCACCCGACAGGGACTATGGCTACACCTTC
.	TRBV7-9	.	TRBJ1-5	CASSLAGGNQPQHF	TGTGCCAGCAGCTTAGCGGGGGGAAATCAGCCCCAGCATTTT
.	TRBV27	.	TRBJ1-1	CASRPSPGSLTEAFF	TGTGCCAGCAGGCCTTCCCCCGGGAGCCTCACTGAAGCTTTCTTT
.	TRBV6-1	.	TRBJ1-4	CASSESGRGRKLFF	TGTGCCAGCAGTGAGTCGGGACGGGGGAGGAAACTGTTTTTT
TRBD1	TRBV9	few	TRBJ1-5	CASSAGTVSNQPQHF	TGTGCCAGCAGCGCAGGGACAGTTAGCAATCAGCCCCAGCATTTT
.	TRBV5-1	.	TRBJ1-2	CASSLEDSGIGYTF	TGCGCCAGCAGCTTGGAGGACTCAGGAATAGGCTACACCTTC
.	TRBV10-3	.	TRBJ1-1	CAIRTGAEAFF	TGTGCCATCAGGACAGGTGCTGAAGCTTTCTTT
.	TRBV4-1	.	TRBJ2-1	CASSQVVSGDEQFF	TGCGCCAGCAGCCAAGTGGTATCAGGGGATGAGCAGTTCTTC
.	TRBV5-8	.	TRBJ1-5	CASRVLNQPQHF	TGTGCCAGCAGGGTACTCAATCAGCCCCAGCATTTT
.	TRBV6-5	.	TRBJ2-2	CASSYRGTLGGGELFF	TGTGCCAGCAGTTACCGGGGGACGCTTGGTGGCGGGGAGCTGTTTTTT
.	TRBV4-1	.	TRBJ1-4	CASSQDGQPAANEKLFF	TGCGCCAGCAGCCAAGATGGGCAGCCCGCAGCTAATGAAAAACTGTTTTTT